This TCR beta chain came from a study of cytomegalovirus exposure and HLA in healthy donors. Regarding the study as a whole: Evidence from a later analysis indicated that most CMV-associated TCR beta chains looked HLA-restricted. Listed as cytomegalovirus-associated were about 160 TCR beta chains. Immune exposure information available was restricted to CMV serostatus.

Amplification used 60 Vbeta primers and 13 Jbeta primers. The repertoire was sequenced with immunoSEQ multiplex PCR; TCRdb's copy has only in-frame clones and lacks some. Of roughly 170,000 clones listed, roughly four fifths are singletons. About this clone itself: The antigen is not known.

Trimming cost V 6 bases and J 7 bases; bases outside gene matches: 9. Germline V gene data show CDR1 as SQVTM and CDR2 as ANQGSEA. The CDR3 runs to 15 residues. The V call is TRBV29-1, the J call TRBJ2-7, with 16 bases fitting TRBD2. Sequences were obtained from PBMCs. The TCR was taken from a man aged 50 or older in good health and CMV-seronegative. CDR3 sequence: CSVPRGLAGGGEQYF. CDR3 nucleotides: TGCAGCGTCCCTCGGGGACTAGCGGGAGGGGGAGAGCAGTACTTC.